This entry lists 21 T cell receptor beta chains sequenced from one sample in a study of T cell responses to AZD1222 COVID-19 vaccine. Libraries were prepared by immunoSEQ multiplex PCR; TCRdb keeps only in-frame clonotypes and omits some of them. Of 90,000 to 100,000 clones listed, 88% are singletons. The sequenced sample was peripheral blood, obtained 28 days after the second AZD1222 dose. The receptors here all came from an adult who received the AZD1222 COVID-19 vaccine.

The CDR3 DNA is TGTGCCAGCAGCTTAAGAAGCGGGAGGCACCAAGAGACCCAGTACTTC. Residues: CASSLRSGRHQETQYF. This chain uses TRBV7-7 with TRBJ2-5; 9 bases align to TRBD2. Germline V CDR1 and CDR2: SSHAT, FNYEAQ (reference sequence). The CDR3 spans 16 residues. With V trimmed by 2 bases and J by 0 bases, 4 bases remained unmatched. Complete variable domain (other parts from reference TRBV7-7 and TRBJ2-5): GAGVSQSPRYKVTKRGQDVTLRCDPISSHATLYWYQQALGQGPEFLTYFNYEAQPDKSGLPSDRFSAERPEGSISTLTIQRTEQRDSAMYRCASSLRSGRHQETQYFGPGTRLLVL.

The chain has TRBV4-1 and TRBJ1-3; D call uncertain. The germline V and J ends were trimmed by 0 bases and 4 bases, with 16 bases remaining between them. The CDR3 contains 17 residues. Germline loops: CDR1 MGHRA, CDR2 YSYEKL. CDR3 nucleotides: TGCGCCAGCAGCCAAGATTGGGGTCCGGCATCCGGAAACACCATATATTTT. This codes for CASSQDWGPASGNTIYF.

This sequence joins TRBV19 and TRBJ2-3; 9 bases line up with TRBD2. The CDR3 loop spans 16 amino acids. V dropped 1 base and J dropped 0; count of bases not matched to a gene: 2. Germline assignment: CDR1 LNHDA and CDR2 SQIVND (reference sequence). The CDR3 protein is CASSIVTSGSTDTQYF. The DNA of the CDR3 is TGTGCCAGTAGTATAGTGACTAGCGGCAGCACAGATACGCAGTATTTT.

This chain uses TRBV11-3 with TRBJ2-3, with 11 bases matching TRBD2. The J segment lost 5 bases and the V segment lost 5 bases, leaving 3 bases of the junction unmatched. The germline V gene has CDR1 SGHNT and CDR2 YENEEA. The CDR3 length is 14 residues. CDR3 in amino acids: CASSTGLAGDTQYF. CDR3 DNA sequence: TGTGCCAGCAGCACCGGACTAGCGGGAGATACGCAGTATTTT.

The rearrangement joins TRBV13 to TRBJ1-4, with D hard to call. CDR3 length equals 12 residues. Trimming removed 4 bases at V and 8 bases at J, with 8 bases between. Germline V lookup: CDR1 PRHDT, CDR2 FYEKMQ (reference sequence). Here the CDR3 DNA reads TGTGCCAGCAGCTCCCTGGGGGAAAAACTGTTTTTT. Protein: CASSSLGEKLFF.

Here the CDR3 reads CASSLAQGARTEAFF. The CDR3 DNA is TGCGCCAGCAGCTTGGCTCAGGGGGCGAGAACTGAAGCTTTCTTT. V gene TRBV5-1 combines with J gene TRBJ1-1; 8 bases align to TRBD1. V lost 0 bases to trimming and J lost 5 bases; unmatched junction nucleotides: 6. Germline CDR1 SGHRS, CDR2 YFSETQ. The CDR3 is 15 amino acids. The whole variable domain, filled in from reference TRBV5-1 and TRBJ1-1, reads KAGVTQTPRYLIKTRGQQVTLSCSPISGHRSVSWYQQTPGQGLQFLFEYFSETQRNKGNFPGRFSGRQFSNSRSEMNVSTLELGDSALYLCASSLAQGARTEAFFGQGTRLTVV.

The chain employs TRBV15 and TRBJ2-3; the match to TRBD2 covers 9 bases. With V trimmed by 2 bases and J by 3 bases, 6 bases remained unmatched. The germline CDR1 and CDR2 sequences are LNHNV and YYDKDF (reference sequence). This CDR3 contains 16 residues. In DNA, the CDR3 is TGTGCCACCAGCAGAAGGGGGACTAGCCGGACAGATACGCAGTATTTT. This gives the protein CATSRRGTSRTDTQYF.

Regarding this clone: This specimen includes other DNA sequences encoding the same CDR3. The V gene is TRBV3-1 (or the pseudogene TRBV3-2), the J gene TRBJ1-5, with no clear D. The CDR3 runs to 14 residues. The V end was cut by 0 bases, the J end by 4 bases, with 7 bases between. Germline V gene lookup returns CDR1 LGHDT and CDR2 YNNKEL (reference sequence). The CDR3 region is CASSQDLGNQPQHF. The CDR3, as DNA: TGTGCCAGCAGCCAAGATCTAGGAAATCAGCCCCAGCATTTT.

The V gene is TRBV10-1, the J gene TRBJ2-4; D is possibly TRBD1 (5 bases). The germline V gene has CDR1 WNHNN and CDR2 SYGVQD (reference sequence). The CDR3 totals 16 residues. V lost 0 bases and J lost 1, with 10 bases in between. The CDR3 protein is CASSESGVRAKNIQYF. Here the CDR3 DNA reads TGCGCCAGCAGTGAGTCAGGGGTTCGGGCCAAAAACATTCAGTACTTC.

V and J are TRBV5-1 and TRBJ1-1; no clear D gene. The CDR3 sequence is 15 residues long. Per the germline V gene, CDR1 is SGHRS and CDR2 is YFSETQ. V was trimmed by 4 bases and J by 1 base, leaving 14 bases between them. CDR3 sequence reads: CASSLPVASNTEAFF. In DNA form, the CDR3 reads TGCGCCAGCAGCCTGCCTGTTGCCTCGAACACTGAAGCTTTCTTT.

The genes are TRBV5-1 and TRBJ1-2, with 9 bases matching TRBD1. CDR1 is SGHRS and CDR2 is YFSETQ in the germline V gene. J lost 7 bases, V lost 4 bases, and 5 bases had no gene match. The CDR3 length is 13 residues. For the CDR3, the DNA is TGCGCCAGCAGCCCACAGGGGGCGGGTGGCTACACCTTC. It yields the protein CASSPQGAGGYTF.

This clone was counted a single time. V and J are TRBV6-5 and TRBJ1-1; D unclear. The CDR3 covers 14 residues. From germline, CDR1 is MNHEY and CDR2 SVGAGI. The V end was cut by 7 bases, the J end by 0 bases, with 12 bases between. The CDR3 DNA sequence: TGTGCCAGCATCGGCGGATTCATGAACACTGAAGCTTTCTTT. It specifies CASIGGFMNTEAFF.

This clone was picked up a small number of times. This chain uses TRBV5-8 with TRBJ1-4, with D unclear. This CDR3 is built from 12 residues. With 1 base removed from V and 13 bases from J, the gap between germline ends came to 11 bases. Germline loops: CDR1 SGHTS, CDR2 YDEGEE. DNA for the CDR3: TGTGCCAGCAGCTTGAGGCCTTCGGGACTGTTTTTT. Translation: CASSLRPSGLFF. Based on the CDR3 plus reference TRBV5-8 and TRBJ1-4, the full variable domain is EAGVTQSPTHLIKTRGQQATLRCSPISGHTSVYWYQQALGLGLQFLLWYDEGEERNRGNFPPRFSGRQFPNYSSELNVNALELEDSALYLCASSLRPSGLFFGSGTQLSVL.

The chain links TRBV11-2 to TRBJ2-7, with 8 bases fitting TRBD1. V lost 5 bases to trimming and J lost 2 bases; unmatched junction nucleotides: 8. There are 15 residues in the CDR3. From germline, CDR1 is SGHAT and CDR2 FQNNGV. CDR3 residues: CASSRGQARTYEQYF. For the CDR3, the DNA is TGTGCCAGCAGCCGGGGACAGGCACGAACCTACGAGCAGTACTTC.

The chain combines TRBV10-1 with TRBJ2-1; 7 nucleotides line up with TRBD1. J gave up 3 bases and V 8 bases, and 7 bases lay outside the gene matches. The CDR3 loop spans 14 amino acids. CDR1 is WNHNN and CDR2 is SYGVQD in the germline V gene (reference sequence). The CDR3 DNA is TGCGCCAGCTCCGGGACAGACCTCTACAATGAGCAGTTCTTC. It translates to CASSGTDLYNEQFF.

The CDR3 DNA sequence: TGTGCCAGCAGCTTAGTTGACAGTGGATCTGGAAACACCATATATTTT. This codes for CASSLVDSGSGNTIYF. The gene calls are TRBV7-2 and TRBJ1-3; TRBD1 might be the D (5 bases). Germline V CDR1 and CDR2: SGHTA, FQGNSA. CDR3 size: 16 residues. V was pared by 1 base and J by 1 base, with 11 bases between.

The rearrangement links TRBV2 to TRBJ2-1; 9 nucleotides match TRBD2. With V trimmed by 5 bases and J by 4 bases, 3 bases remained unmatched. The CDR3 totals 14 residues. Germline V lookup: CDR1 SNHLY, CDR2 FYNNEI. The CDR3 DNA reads TGTGCCAGCAGTCGACTAGCGGATTACAATGAGCAGTTCTTC. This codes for CASSRLADYNEQFF.

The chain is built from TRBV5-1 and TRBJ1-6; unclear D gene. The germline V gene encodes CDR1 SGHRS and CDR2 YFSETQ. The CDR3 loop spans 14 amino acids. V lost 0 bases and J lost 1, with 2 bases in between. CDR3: CASSLDSYNSPLHF. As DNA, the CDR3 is TGCGCCAGCAGCTTGGATTCCTATAATTCACCCCTCCACTTT. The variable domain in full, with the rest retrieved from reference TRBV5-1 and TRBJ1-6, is KAGVTQTPRYLIKTRGQQVTLSCSPISGHRSVSWYQQTPGQGLQFLFEYFSETQRNKGNFPGRFSGRQFSNSRSEMNVSTLELGDSALYLCASSLDSYNSPLHFGNGTRLTVT.

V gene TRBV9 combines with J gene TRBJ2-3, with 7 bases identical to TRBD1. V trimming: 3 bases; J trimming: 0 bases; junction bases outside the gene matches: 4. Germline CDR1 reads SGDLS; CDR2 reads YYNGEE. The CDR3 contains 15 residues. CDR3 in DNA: TGTGCCAGCAGCGCCCGGGACAGTAGCACAGATACGCAGTATTTT. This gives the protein CASSARDSSTDTQYF.

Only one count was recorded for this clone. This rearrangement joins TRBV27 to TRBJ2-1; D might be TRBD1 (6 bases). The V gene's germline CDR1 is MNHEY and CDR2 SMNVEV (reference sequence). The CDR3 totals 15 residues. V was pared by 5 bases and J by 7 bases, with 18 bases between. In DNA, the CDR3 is TGTGCCAGCAGTAGCTGGGCAGGGGTCCCTAATGAGCAGTTCTTC. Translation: CASSSWAGVPNEQFF.

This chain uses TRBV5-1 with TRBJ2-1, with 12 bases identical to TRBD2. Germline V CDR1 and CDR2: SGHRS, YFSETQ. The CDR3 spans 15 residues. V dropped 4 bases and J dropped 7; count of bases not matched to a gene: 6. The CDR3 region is CASSLLAGGLNEQFF. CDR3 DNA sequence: TGCGCCAGCAGCCTCCTAGCGGGAGGGTTAAATGAGCAGTTCTTC. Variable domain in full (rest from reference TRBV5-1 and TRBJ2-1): KAGVTQTPRYLIKTRGQQVTLSCSPISGHRSVSWYQQTPGQGLQFLFEYFSETQRNKGNFPGRFSGRQFSNSRSEMNVSTLELGDSALYLCASSLLAGGLNEQFFGPGTRLTVL.